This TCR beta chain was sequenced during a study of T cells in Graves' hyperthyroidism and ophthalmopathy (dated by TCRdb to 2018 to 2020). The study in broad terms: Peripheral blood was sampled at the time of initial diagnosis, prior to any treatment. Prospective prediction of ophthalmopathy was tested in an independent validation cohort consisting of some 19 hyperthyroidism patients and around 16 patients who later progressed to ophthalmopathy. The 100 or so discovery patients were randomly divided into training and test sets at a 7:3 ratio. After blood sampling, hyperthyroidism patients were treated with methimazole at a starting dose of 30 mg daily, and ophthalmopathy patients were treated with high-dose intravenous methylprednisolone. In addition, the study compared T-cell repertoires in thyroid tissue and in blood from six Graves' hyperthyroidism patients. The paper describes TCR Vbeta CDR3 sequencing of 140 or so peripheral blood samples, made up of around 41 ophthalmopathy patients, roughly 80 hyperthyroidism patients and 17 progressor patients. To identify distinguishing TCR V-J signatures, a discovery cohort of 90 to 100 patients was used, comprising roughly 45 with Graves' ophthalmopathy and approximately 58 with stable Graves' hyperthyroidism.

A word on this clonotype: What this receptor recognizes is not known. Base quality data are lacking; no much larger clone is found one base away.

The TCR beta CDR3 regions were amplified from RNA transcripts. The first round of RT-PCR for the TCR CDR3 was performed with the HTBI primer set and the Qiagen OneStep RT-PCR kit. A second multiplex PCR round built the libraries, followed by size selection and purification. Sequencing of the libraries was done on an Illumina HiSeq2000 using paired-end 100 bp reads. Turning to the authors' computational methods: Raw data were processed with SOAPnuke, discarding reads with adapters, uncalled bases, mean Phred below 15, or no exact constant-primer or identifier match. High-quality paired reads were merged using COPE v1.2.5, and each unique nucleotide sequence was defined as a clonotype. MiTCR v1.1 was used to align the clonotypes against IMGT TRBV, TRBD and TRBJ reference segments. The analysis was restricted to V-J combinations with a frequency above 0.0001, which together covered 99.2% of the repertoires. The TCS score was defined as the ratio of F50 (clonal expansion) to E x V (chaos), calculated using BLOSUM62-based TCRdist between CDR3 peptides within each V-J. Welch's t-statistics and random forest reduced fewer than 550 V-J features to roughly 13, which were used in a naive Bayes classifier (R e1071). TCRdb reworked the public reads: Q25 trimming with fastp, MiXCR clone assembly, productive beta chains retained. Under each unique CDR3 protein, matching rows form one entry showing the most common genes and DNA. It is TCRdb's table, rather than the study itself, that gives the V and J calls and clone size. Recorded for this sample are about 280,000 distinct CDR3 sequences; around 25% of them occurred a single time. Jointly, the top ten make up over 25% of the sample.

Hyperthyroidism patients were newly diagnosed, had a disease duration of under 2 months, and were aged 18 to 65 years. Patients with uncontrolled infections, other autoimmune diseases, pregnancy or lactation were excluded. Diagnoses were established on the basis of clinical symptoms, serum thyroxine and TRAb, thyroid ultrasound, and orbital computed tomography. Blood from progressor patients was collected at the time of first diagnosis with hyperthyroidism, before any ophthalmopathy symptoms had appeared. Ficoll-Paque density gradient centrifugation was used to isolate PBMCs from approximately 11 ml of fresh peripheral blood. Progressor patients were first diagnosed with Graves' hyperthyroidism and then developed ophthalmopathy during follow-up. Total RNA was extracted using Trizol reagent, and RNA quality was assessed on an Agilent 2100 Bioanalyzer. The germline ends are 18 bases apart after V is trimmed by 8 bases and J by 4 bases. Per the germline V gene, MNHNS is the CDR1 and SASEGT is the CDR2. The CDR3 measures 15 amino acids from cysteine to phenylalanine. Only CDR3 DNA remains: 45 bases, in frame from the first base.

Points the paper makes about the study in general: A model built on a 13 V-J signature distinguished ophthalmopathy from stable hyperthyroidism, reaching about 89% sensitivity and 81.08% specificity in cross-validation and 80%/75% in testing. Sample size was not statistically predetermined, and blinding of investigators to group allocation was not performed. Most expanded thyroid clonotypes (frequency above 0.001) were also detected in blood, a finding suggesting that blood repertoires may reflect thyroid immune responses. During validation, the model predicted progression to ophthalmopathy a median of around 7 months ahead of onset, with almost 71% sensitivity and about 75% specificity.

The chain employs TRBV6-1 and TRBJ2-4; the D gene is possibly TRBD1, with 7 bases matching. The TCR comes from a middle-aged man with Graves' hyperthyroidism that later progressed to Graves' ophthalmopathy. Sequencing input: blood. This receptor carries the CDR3 CASGTVQGRKNIQYF. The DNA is TGTGCCAGCGGAACCGTACAGGGGAGGAAAAACATTCAGTACTTC.